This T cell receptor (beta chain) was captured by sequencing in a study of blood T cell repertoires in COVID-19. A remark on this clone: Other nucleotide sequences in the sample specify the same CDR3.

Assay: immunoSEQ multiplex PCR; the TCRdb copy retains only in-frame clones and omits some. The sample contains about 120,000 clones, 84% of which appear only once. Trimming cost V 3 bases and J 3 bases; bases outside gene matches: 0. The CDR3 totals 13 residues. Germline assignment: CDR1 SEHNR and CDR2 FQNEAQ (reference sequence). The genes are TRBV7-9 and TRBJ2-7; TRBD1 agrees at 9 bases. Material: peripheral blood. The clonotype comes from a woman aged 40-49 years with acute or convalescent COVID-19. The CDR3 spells CASSLDRGYEQYF. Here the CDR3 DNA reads TGTGCCAGCAGCTTGGACAGGGGCTACGAGCAGTACTTC. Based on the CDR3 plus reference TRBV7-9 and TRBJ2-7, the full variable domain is DTGVSQNPRHKITKRGQNVTFRCDPISEHNRLYWYRQTLGQGPEFLTYFQNEAQLEKSRLLSDRFSAERPKGSFSTLEIQRTEQGDSAMYLCASSLDRGYEQYFGPGTRLTVT.